A selection of T cell receptor beta chains follows, all from one sample in a study of T cells of healthy individuals. MiXCR, applied by TCRdb to the 5' RACE reads, yields one record per CDR3 protein. The sample yields 60,000 to 70,000 distinct CDR3 sequences, roughly 16% seen once. The receptors originated from a human donor in good health. Both conserved end residues are part of each CDR3. A D gene is named only where the DNA matches it firmly. Clone size is shown for a subset of rows, as once, few, many or a class of expanded clone.

j_call | d_call | v_call | clone_size | cdr3_nt | cdr3_aa
TRBJ2-4 | . | TRBV5-1 | . | TGCGCCAGCAGCTCGGAAAACATTCAGTACTTC | CASSSENIQYF
TRBJ2-7 | . | TRBV5-4 | many | TGTGCCAGCAGCCCGGACAGAGCCTACGAGCAGTACTTC | CASSPDRAYEQYF
TRBJ2-1 | . | TRBV5-6 | many | TGTGCCAGCAGCCGCCCGAGCTCCTACAATGAGCAGTTCTTC | CASSRPSSYNEQFF
TRBJ2-1 | . | TRBV11-2 | few | TGTGCCAGCAGCGAAGGACTGACTTACAATGAGCAGTTCTTC | CASSEGLTYNEQFF
TRBJ2-3 | . | TRBV2 | few | TGTGCCAGCAGCCCCAGAAGTGACGACACAGATACGCAGTATTTT | CASSPRSDDTDTQYF
TRBJ2-1 | TRBD2 | TRBV7-2 | few | TGTGCCAGCAGCTCTATGCCCCCGGGACTAGCGGACAATGAGCAGTTCTTC | CASSSMPPGLADNEQFF
TRBJ2-3 | . | TRBV3-1 | few | TGTGCCAGCAGGATCGACGGAGGCCGCACAGATACGCAGTATTTT | CASRIDGGRTDTQYF
TRBJ2-1 | TRBD1 | TRBV19 | . | TGTGCCAGTAGTCAACCCCAGGGACAGGGGGTTCGTCTTGGGCAGTTCTTC | CASSQPQGQGVRLGQFF
TRBJ2-2 | . | TRBV6-2/TRBV6-3 | . | TGTGCCAGCAGTGTCCCCCGGGCTACCGGGGAGCTGTTTTTT | CASSVPRATGELFF
TRBJ2-3 | . | TRBV9 | . | TGTGCCAGCAGCGTAAGAGGCAGGGTTAGCACAGATACGCAGTATTTT | CASSVRGRVSTDTQYF
TRBJ1-1 | . | TRBV9 | . | TGTGCCAGCAGCGTAGTGGGGAGCCTGAACACTGAAGCTTTCTTT | CASSVVGSLNTEAFF
TRBJ1-1 | . | TRBV12-3/TRBV12-4 | many | TGTGCCAGCAGAGACCGAGGGGGCACTGAAGCTTTCTTT | CASRDRGGTEAFF
TRBJ2-5 | . | TRBV4-1 | few | TGCGCCAGCAGCCCCCGGGTAGCTGGGGCCCAAGAGACCCAGTACTTC | CASSPRVAGAQETQYF
TRBJ1-6 | TRBD1 | TRBV18 | many | TGTGCCAGCTCACGTAATGTGTCCCCGGGACAGGGGAATTCACCCCTCCACTTT | CASSRNVSPGQGNSPLHF
TRBJ2-1 | TRBD2 | TRBV20-1 | few | TGCAGTGCTAGTCGGGGGGGCTCCTACAATGAGCAGTTCTTC | CSASRGGSYNEQFF
TRBJ1-4 | TRBD1 | TRBV11-2 | . | TGTGCCAGCAGCTTACCGACAGGGCGGGGGGAAAAACTGTTTTTT | CASSLPTGRGEKLFF
TRBJ2-3 | . | TRBV7-9 | . | TGTGCCAGCAGCTTAGTACGGGAGCGCGAGTATTTT | CASSLVREREYF
TRBJ2-3 | . | TRBV7-2 | many | TGTGCCAGCAGCCCAACTTACGCCCCAGGAGATACGCAGTATTTT | CASSPTYAPGDTQYF
TRBJ2-1 | . | TRBV6-2/TRBV6-3 | many | TGTGCCAGCACCACACGGATCCACAATGAGCAGTTCTTC | CASTTRIHNEQFF
TRBJ1-1 | . | TRBV12-3/TRBV12-4 | many | TGTGCCAGCAGTTTTCATGACTCCCCTGAAGCTTTCTTT | CASSFHDSPEAFF
TRBJ2-2 | TRBD2 | TRBV20-1 | many | TGCAGTGCATCACTAGCGGGGGTCCCGGGCGGGGAGCTGTTTTTT | CSASLAGVPGGELFF
TRBJ1-2 | . | TRBV5-6 | many | TGTGCCAGCAGCGCGCCGGGGGGCTGGGGCTACACCTTC | CASSAPGGWGYTF
TRBJ2-3 | . | TRBV7-2 | many | TGTGCCAGCAGCTTAGCTCGGGATACGCAGTATTTT | CASSLARDTQYF
TRBJ1-1 | . | TRBV20-1 | few | TGCAGTGCTAGAGAGGGGATGAACACTGAAGCTTTCTTT | CSAREGMNTEAFF
TRBJ2-2 | . | TRBV6-5 | many | TGTGCCAGCAAAAATGGACAAGCGAACACCGGGGAGCTGTTTTTT | CASKNGQANTGELFF
TRBJ2-3 | . | TRBV25-1 | few | TGTGCCAGCAGTGAATCCGCGCTGTTCACAGATACGCAGTATTTT | CASSESALFTDTQYF
TRBJ1-5 | . | TRBV28 | few | TGTGCCAGCAGTTTAGGGACCGGGGGCGATCAGCCCCAGCATTTT | CASSLGTGGDQPQHF
TRBJ2-1 | . | TRBV20-1 | many | TGCAGTGCTAGAGATGGGGGAATTGAGCAGTTCTTC | CSARDGGIEQFF
TRBJ2-7 | . | TRBV25-1 | medium-sized | TGTGCCAGCTCAAAACCGGGCCCTATCTACGAGCAGTACTTC | CASSKPGPIYEQYF
TRBJ1-1 | TRBD1 | TRBV11-2 | . | TGTGCCAGCAGCTCCGGGACAGTTTTAACAGGGAGAGCCGAAGCTTTCTTT | CASSSGTVLTGRAEAFF
TRBJ1-1 | . | TRBV7-9 | few | TGTGCCAGCAGCTTAGTAACGGGAGCCGGGGACACTGAAGCTTTCTTT | CASSLVTGAGDTEAFF
TRBJ2-7 | TRBD1 | TRBV2 | . | TGTGCCAGCAGAGGGACAGGGGCTTACGAGCAGTACTTC | CASRGTGAYEQYF
TRBJ1-4 | TRBD1 | TRBV2 | many | TGTGCCAGCACCCGGGACAGTAATGAAAAACTGTTTTTT | CASTRDSNEKLFF
TRBJ2-1 | . | TRBV12-3/TRBV12-4 | many | TGTGCCAGCGGGCTAGGTTCCGAGCAGTTCTTC | CASGLGSEQFF
TRBJ1-2 | . | TRBV19 | many | TGTGCCAGTAGTATCGGCAGTAACTATGGCTACACCTTC | CASSIGSNYGYTF
TRBJ2-7 | . | TRBV29-1 | many | TGCAGCGTTGAGGGGACCTTTGGATCCGAGCAGTACTTC | CSVEGTFGSEQYF
TRBJ1-5 | . | TRBV12-3/TRBV12-4 | many | TGTGCCAGCAGTCCAAGCTCCGCAGGGGCCAGCGGTCAGCCCCAGCATTTT | CASSPSSAGASGQPQHF
TRBJ2-5 | TRBD2 | TRBV7-8 | . | TGTGCCAGCAGCTTAGGCGGGAGGGCTCCAGAGACCCAGTACTTC | CASSLGGRAPETQYF
TRBJ2-4 | TRBD1 | TRBV6-5 | many | TGTGCCAGCAGTTGGGACAGTGGGGTTGACATTCAGTACTTC | CASSWDSGVDIQYF
TRBJ1-1 | . | TRBV5-5 | . | TGTGCCAGCAGCTCCGGGACTCCCGACACTGAAGCTTTCTTT | CASSSGTPDTEAFF
TRBJ2-1 | TRBD2 | TRBV12-3/TRBV12-4 | many | TGTGCCAGCAGTCTACTAGCGGGGTACAATGAGCAGTTCTTC | CASSLLAGYNEQFF
TRBJ2-7 | TRBD1 | TRBV6-5 | few | TGTGCCAGCAGATTCGACAGGGGCCTCCTAAGCGAGCAGTACTTC | CASRFDRGLLSEQYF
TRBJ1-4 | . | TRBV9 | . | TGTGCCAGCAGCGTGGAGGGGACTGGTGAAAAACTGTTTTTT | CASSVEGTGEKLFF
TRBJ2-3 | . | TRBV6-5 | many | TGTGCCAGCAGTGTCGGGGGAGATACGCAGTATTTT | CASSVGGDTQYF
TRBJ2-7 | TRBD1 | TRBV12-3/TRBV12-4 | . | TGTGCCAGCAGGCCCACAGGGGGCGCTTATTACGAGCAGTACTTC | CASRPTGGAYYEQYF
TRBJ1-2 | . | TRBV6-5 | . | TGTGCCAGCAGTTACTCGGTGTGGAGGGTTGGCTACACCTTC | CASSYSVWRVGYTF
TRBJ2-3 | . | TRBV7-2 | . | TGTGCCAGCAGCCCCACGGGAGATACGCAGTATTTT | CASSPTGDTQYF
TRBJ2-1 | . | TRBV6-2/TRBV6-3 | . | TGTGCCAGCAGACCACGGAGGGCCTACAATGAGCAGTTCTTC | CASRPRRAYNEQFF
TRBJ1-6 | . | TRBV5-5 | few | TGTGCCAGCAGCTTCATATTAAGTCTCGGACAGAGGAATTCACCCCTCCACTTT | CASSFILSLGQRNSPLHF
TRBJ2-1 | TRBD2 | TRBV7-9 | many | TGTGCCAGCAGCCGACGGGACTACCTCGATGGTGAGCAGTTCTTC | CASSRRDYLDGEQFF